Here is one T cell receptor beta chain with its context. Looked up from germline, CDR1 is MNHEY and CDR2 is SMNVEV (reference sequence). Trimming cost V 5 bases and J 0 bases, with 11 bases left between them. The CDR3 runs 14 residues. The treatment here: 19 received Ad26.COV2.S at low or high dose, single or two shots; 5 received placebo; per-sample allocation not given. The samples date from day 63 after the first vaccine or placebo injection. These data are taken from a study of Ad26.COV2.S vaccination and SARS-CoV-2 variants. The method was immunoSEQ multiplex PCR; TCRdb's version includes in-frame clones alone and lacks a portion of them. The table records hundreds of thousands of clones, roughly 84% of them present only once.

This sequence was found in a person between 18 and 60 years old who received the Ad26.COV2.S COVID-19 vaccine or a placebo. The source was peripheral blood, collected in a trial of Ad26.COV2.S vaccine versus placebo. The chain uses TRBV27 and TRBJ2-7; no firm D call. The chain's CDR3 is CASSPFRRSYEQYF. The CDR3, as DNA: TGTGCCAGCAGTCCTTTCAGGCGCTCCTACGAGCAGTACTTC.